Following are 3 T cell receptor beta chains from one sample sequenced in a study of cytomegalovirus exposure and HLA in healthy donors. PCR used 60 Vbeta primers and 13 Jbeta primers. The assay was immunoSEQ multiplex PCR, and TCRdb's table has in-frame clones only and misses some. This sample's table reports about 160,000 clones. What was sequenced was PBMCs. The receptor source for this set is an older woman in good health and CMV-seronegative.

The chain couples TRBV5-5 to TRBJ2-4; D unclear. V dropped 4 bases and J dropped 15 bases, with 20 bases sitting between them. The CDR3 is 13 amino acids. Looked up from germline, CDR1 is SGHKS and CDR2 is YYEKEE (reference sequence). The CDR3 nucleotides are TGTGCCAGCAGCACGGGTATGACCGACCTCCGGTACTTC. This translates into CASSTGMTDLRYF.

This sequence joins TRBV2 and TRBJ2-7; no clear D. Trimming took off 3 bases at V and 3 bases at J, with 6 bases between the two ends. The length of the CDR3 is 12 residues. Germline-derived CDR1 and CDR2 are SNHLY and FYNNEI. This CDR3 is CASSDRSYEQYF. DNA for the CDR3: TGTGCCAGCAGTGACCGGAGCTACGAGCAGTACTTC.

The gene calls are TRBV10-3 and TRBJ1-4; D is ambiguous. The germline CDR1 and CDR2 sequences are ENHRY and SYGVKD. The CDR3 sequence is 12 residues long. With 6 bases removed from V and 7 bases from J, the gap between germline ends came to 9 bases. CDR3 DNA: TGTGCCATCAGGCCAGTAAGTGAAAAACTGTTTTTT. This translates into CAIRPVSEKLFF.